This T cell receptor beta chain was captured in a study of T cells in Graves' hyperthyroidism and ophthalmopathy. Amplified regions were TCR beta CDR3 sequences from RNA transcripts. When the TCR CDR3 underwent first-round RT-PCR, the HTBI primer set was used. MiXCR was run by TCRdb on the multiplex PCR reads, yielding one entry per CDR3 protein. Of fewer than 300,000 distinct CDR3 sequences in the sample, 25% to 30% were seen once. The sample holds many counts of this clonotype. The junction does not match germline at one end; this may be a read error. Diagnostic decisions used clinical symptoms, serum thyroxine and TRAb, thyroid ultrasound and orbital computed tomography. Blood was sampled at initial diagnosis of hyperthyroidism, prior to onset of any ophthalmopathy symptoms. The CDR3 contains 14 residues. The V gene's germline CDR1 is MDHEN and CDR2 SYDVKM.

The chain couples TRBV28 to TRBJ2-7; 7 positions agree with TRBD1. This TCR was recovered from a middle-aged man with Graves' hyperthyroidism that later progressed to Graves' ophthalmopathy. Sequenced sample: blood. Written as DNA, the CDR3 is TGCGCCAGCAGCCTCCCGGGACAGTCCTACGAGCAGTACTTC. Its translation is CASSLPGQSYEQYF. The variable domain in full, with the rest retrieved from reference TRBV28 and TRBJ2-7, is DVKVTQSSRYLVKRTGEKVFLECVQDMDHENMFWYRQDPGLGLRLIYFSYDVKMKEKGDIPEGYSVSREKKERFSLILESASTNQTSMYLCASSLPGQSYEQYFGPGTRLTVT.